This TCR beta chain was observed in a study of PD-L1 blockade in urothelial cancer. Study-level background: Blood analysis took place 3 weeks (second dose) and 6 weeks after treatment start.

Produced via immunoSEQ multiplex PCR; TCRdb's table is partial and in-frame only. The table lists approximately 24,000 clones, 86% of them singletons, with approximately 30% in the top ten. This specimen consisted of PBMCs, obtained around atezolizumab (anti-PD-L1) treatment. The source of this sequence is a man aged 55-75 years with urothelial cancer.

Written as DNA, the CDR3 is TGCGCCAGCAGCTGGGGACTAGCGGGATACAATGAGCAGTTCTTC. It is translated as CASSWGLAGYNEQFF. V is TRBV5-1 and J is TRBJ2-1, with 13 bases identical to TRBD2. The CDR3 contains 15 residues. Germline V gene sequence: CDR1 SGHRS, CDR2 YFSETQ. V shed 3 bases, J shed 4 bases, and the junction held 1 base outside the gene matches.